This T cell receptor (beta chain) was sequenced in a study of cytomegalovirus exposure and HLA in healthy donors. The wider study: A later analysis reported the same platform for the 100 to 150 validation repertoires and the approximately 670 first-cohort repertoires.

CDR1 and CDR2 from the germline V gene are SGHTA and FQGNSA. Germline trimming cut 4 bases from V and 5 bases from J; bases unmatched to any gene: 7. CDR3 size: 16 residues. Some clones are missing from TCRdb's copy, which holds only in-frame ones; the method was immunoSEQ multiplex PCR. The table has approximately 76,000 clones, approximately 95% seen once. The source of this sequence is a woman aged 18-29 years in good health and CMV-seronegative. The sequencing sample was made of PBMCs. The chain combines TRBV7-2 with TRBJ2-1; 11 bases line up with TRBD2. In nucleotides, the CDR3 is TGTGCCAGCAGCTCTGAGGGACTAGCGGCACACAATGAGCAGTTCTTC. This translates into CASSSEGLAAHNEQFF. Full variable domain (remainder filled in from reference TRBV7-2 and TRBJ2-1): GAGVSQSPSNKVTEKGKDVELRCDPISGHTALYWYRQSLGQGLEFLIYFQGNSAPDKSGLPSDRFSAERTGGSVSTLTIQRTQQEDSAVYLCASSSEGLAAHNEQFFGPGTRLTVL.